The 3 T cell receptor beta chains below were found in one sample sequenced in a study of T cells after yellow fever vaccination. TCRdb redid the calling of the 5' RACE reads with MiXCR, one entry per CDR3 protein. The top ten hold 15% to 20% of the sample, which has fewer than 350,000 distinct CDR3 sequences, 3.5% to 4.5% seen once. This specimen was PBMCs, taken 15 days after the yellow fever booster vaccination. These receptors were taken from a man in his late teens or twenties who received the YFV17D yellow fever vaccine.

This clonotype was picked up many times. This chain uses TRBV5-1 with TRBJ2-2; the D gene is possibly TRBD1 (5 bases). The germline V and J ends were trimmed by 5 bases and 8 bases, with 22 bases remaining between them. The CDR3 contains 16 residues. Looked up from germline, CDR1 is SGHRS and CDR2 is YFSETQ. CDR3 in amino acids: CASRSFDRPLSGELFF. The CDR3 DNA sequence: TGCGCCAGCAGATCTTTCGACAGACCCTTATCGGGGGAGCTGTTTTTT.

The chain employs TRBV7-2 and TRBJ1-5; D not certain. The CDR3 totals 11 residues. Trimming left V 7 bases short and J 9 bases short, with 10 bases between. Germline V gene lookup returns CDR1 SGHTA and CDR2 FQGNSA. The CDR3 loop reads CASTVGGPQHF. DNA of the CDR3: TGTGCCAGCACCGTGGGTGGGCCCCAGCATTTT.

The chain uses TRBV18 and TRBJ2-2; no clear D gene. Germline values: CDR1 KGHSH, CDR2 LQKENI. The V and J ends lost 1 base and 7 bases respectively, with 4 bases between them. The CDR3 loop spans 12 amino acids. The CDR3 protein is CASSPRGGELFF. CDR3 nucleotides: TGTGCCAGCTCACCACGAGGCGGGGAGCTGTTTTTT.